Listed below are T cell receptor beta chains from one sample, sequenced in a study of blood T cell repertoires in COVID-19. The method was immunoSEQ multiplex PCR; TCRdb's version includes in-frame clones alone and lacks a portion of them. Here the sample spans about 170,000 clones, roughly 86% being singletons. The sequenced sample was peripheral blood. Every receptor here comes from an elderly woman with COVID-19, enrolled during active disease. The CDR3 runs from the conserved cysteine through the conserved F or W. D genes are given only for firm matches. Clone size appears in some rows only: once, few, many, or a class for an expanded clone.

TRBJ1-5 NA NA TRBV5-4 TGTGCCAGCAGCTTGGACAGTCAGCCCCAGCATTTT CASSLDSQPQHF
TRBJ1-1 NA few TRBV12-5 TGTGCTAGTGGTTTGGTAGAAGGAGTCATGAACACTGAAGCTTTCTTT CASGLVEGVMNTEAFF
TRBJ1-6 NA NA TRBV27 TGTGCCAGCAGTTACCTTAGCCCCTCGGGGTCAAGTTCACCCCTCCACTTT CASSYLSPSGSSSPLHF
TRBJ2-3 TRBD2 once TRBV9 TGTGCCAGCAGCGTAGGACTAGCGGGTGCCCATACGCAGTATTTT CASSVGLAGAHTQYF
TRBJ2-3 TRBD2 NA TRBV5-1 TGCGCCAGCAGCTTGGTAGGACTAGCTGTAGATACGCAGTATTTT CASSLVGLAVDTQYF
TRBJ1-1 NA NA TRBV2 TGTGCCAGCATCGGAGGGTCCTTGTACACTGAAGCTTTCTTT CASIGGSLYTEAFF
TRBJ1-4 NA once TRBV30 TGTGCCTGGAGTGGAGCAGGTCTGGCAGGGGATGGTGAAAAACTGTTTTTT CAWSGAGLAGDGEKLFF
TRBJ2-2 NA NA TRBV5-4 TGTGCCAGCAGCTTACCTAGGCCCAACACCGGGGAGCTGTTTTTT CASSLPRPNTGELFF
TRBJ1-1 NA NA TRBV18 TGTGCCAGCTCACCCCTCGGGGAAATGAGCACTGAAGCTTTCTTT CASSPLGEMSTEAFF
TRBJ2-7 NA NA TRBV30 TGTGCCGGAACGGGGAGTATACGCGGGTCTCTGTACTTC CAGTGSIRGSLYF
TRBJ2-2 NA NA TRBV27 TGTGCCAGCAGTTTCGGTACAGGCGGAACCGGGGAGCTGTTTTTT CASSFGTGGTGELFF
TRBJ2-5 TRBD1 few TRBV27 TGTGCCAGCAGTCGGGACAGAGCCATCCAAGAGACCCAGTACTTC CASSRDRAIQETQYF
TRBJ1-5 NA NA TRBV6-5 TGTGCCAGCAACCGGCGACAGAATCAGCCCCAGCATTTT CASNRRQNQPQHF
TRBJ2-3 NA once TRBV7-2 TGTGCCAGCACCATAAGGGGAGATACGCAGTATTTT CASTIRGDTQYF
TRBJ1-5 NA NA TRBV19 TGTGCCAGTAGTATCCAGGGTTACAATCAGCCCCAGCATTTT CASSIQGYNQPQHF
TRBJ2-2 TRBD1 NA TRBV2 TGTGCCAGCAGAACCCTACAGGGGGTCGGGGAGCTGTTTTTT CASRTLQGVGELFF
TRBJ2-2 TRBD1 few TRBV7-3 TGTGCCAGCAGTACAGGGGGTACCGGGGAGCTGTTTTTT CASSTGGTGELFF
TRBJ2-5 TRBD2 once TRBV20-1 TGCAGTGCTAGTCCACTAGCGGACCAAGAGACCCAGTACTTC CSASPLADQETQYF
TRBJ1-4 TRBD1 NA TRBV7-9 TGTGCCAGCAGCTTAATGGGGACAGGTTTTAATGAAAAACTGTTTTTT CASSLMGTGFNEKLFF
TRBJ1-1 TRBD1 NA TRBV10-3 TGTGCCATCAGCGAGGGACAGGGAGGGGTGGGCACTGAAGCTTTCTTT CAISEGQGGVGTEAFF
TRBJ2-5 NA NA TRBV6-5 TGTGCCAGCCGGAGGGGGGGGGCGGGGGAGACCCAGTACTTC CASRRGGAGETQYF
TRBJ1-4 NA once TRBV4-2 TGTGCCAGCAGCCAGGAGCCCATCGGGGGAGCTAATGAAAAACTGTTTTTT CASSQEPIGGANEKLFF
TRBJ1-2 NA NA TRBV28 TGTGCCAGCAGCCTTACAGTGGGTGGCTACACCTTC CASSLTVGGYTF
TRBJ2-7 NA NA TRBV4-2 TGTGCCAGCAGCCAAGATCAGCAGGGCAGCTACGAGCAGTACTTC CASSQDQQGSYEQYF
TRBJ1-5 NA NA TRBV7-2 TGTGCCAGCAGCTTATTTGGGGGGAATCAGCCCCAGCATTTT CASSLFGGNQPQHF
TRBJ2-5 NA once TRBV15 TGTGCCACCAGCAGAGATTTGTACGGCCAAGAGACCCAGTACTTC CATSRDLYGQETQYF
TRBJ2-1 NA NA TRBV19 TGTGCCAGTAGTATAGCAGATGCGGGAACCTACAATGAGCAGTTCTTC CASSIADAGTYNEQFF
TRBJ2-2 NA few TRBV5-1 TGCGCCAGCAGCTTGCCCTCCGGGACAGGGGAGCTGTTTTTT CASSLPSGTGELFF
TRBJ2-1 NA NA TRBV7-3 TGTGCCAGCAGCTTAACCGGACACAACTACAATGAGCAGTTCTTC CASSLTGHNYNEQFF
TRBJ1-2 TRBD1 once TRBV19 TGTGCCAGTAGCCCGGGACAGCTACTAACCTGGGGTGGCTACACCTTC CASSPGQLLTWGGYTF
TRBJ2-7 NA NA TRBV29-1 TGCAGCGTTGATGCAGGGCCGAGCTCCTACGAGCAGTACTTC CSVDAGPSSYEQYF
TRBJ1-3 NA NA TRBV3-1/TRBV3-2 TGTGCCAGCAGCCAAGAAACGGGATTTATCGTCGGGAACACCATATATTTT CASSQETGFIVGNTIYF
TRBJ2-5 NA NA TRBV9 TGTGCCAGCAGCTCAAGACTAAACCAAGAGACCCAGTACTTC CASSSRLNQETQYF
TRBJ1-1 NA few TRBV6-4 TGTGCCAGCAGTATGGACAAGAACACTGAAGCTTTCTTT CASSMDKNTEAFF
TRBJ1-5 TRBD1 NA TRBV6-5 TGTGCCAGCAGAGGACAGGTCAATCAGCCCCAGCATTTT CASRGQVNQPQHF
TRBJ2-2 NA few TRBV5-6 TGTGCCAGCAGCTTGGTAGGGGTGAACACCGGGGAGCTGTTTTTT CASSLVGVNTGELFF
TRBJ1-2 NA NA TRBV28 TGTGCCAGCAGTTTCCGGGGGACCTATGGCTACACCTTC CASSFRGTYGYTF
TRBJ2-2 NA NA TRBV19 TGTGCCAGTAGTATTCGGCTATTGGGAGGAACATCCACCGGGGAGCTGTTTTTT CASSIRLLGGTSTGELFF
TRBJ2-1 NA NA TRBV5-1 TGCGCCAGCAGCTACGGGGATGAGCAGTTCTTC CASSYGDEQFF
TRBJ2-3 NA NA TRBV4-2 TGTGCCAGCAGCCAACTACATCGGGGGGCGATTGGCACAGATACGCAGTATTTT CASSQLHRGAIGTDTQYF
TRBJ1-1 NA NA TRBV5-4 TGTGCCAGCAGCTTGGGTGGGAGCATGAACACTGAAGCTTTCTTT CASSLGGSMNTEAFF
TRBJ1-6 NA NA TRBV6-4 TGTGCCAGCAGTGACTCAGCGCGTCGGACCCTCCACTTT CASSDSARRTLHF
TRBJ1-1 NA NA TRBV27 TGTGCCAGCACCCTAGTTGGCGGGAACACTGAAGCTTTCTTT CASTLVGGNTEAFF
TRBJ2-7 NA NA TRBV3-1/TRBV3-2 TGTGCCAGCAGCACCCGACAGGGAGGCTACGAGCAGTACTTC CASSTRQGGYEQYF
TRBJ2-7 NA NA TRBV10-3 TGTGCCATCAAGGATGGCAGGGGTTACGAGCAGTACTTC CAIKDGRGYEQYF
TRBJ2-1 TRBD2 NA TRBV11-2 TGTGCCAGCAGCTTTTGGGGGGGGACCTACAATGAGCAGTTCTTC CASSFWGGTYNEQFF
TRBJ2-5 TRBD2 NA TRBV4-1 TGCGCCAGCAGTTTCGGACTAGCGGGGGCCGGGGTGGAGACCCAGTACTTC CASSFGLAGAGVETQYF
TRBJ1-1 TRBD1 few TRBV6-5 TGTGCCAGCAGAGCCGGGACAGCCTTGAACACTGAAGCTTTCTTT CASRAGTALNTEAFF
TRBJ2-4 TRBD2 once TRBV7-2 TGTGCCAGCAGCCCTATGGGGGGGGAGCACATTCAGTACTTC CASSPMGGEHIQYF
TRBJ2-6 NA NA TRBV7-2 TGTGCCAGCAGCTTTTTGCCGGGAGCAAACTCTGGGGCCAACGTCCTGACTTTC CASSFLPGANSGANVLTF
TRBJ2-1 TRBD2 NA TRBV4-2 TGTGCCAGCAGCCAAGGGCTAGCGGTGTTCAATGAGCAGTTCTTC CASSQGLAVFNEQFF
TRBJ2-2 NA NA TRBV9 TGTGCCAGCAGCGTAGCTACAGGTACCGGGGAGCTGTTTTTT CASSVATGTGELFF
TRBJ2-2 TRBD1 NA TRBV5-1 TGCGCCAGCAGTCTACAGGGGTGGAACGGGGAGCTGTTTTTT CASSLQGWNGELFF